This T cell receptor (beta chain) was sequenced in a study of blood T cell repertoires in COVID-19. Turning to the study itself: COVID-19 samples, acute and convalescent, were from the United States, Italy and Spain. T cells, B-cell-depleted T cells, or PBMCs supplied cDNA or gDNA.

Trimming left V 0 bases short and J 0 bases short, with 10 bases between. Germline CDR1 reads MNHEY; CDR2 reads SVGAGI. The CDR3 has 16 amino acids. In the original workflow: Reference gene primer amplification gave estimated nucleated cell counts. TCRdb's copy holds only in-frame clones and misses some; the assay was immunoSEQ multiplex PCR. That table furnishes V, J and clone size, whereas the DNA furnished D and trimming. This table has 350,000 to 450,000 clones, roughly nine tenths appearing once. The chain has TRBV6-5 and TRBJ2-3; the D gene is possibly TRBD2 (5 bases). The TCR comes from a man aged 40-49 years with acute or convalescent COVID-19. Sequencing was carried out using peripheral blood. The CDR3 loop is CASSYSPGTSTDTQYF. The CDR3, as DNA: TGTGCCAGCAGTTACTCGCCGGGAACTAGCACAGATACGCAGTATTTT.